What follows is one TCR beta chain and its context. These data are taken from a study of cytomegalovirus exposure and HLA in healthy donors. The PCR used 60 Vbeta and 13 Jbeta primers. Sequencing was performed with immunoSEQ multiplex PCR; in TCRdb, only in-frame clones are kept and a portion is missing. This table holds about 160,000 clones, just under 65% found once. Germline CDR1 reads LGHNA; CDR2 reads YNFKEQ. CDR3 length: 16 residues. V dropped 0 bases and J dropped 5; count of bases not matched to a gene: 3. The sequence derives from a woman aged 60-75 years in good health and CMV-seropositive. The sample taken for sequencing was PBMCs. The chain carries TRBV4-2 and TRBJ2-2, with 10 positions matching TRBD2. CDR3 protein: CASSQELAGTTGELFF. DNA of the CDR3: TGTGCCAGCAGCCAAGAACTAGCGGGAACTACCGGGGAGCTGTTTTTT.